A single sample is the source of the 21 T cell receptor beta chains below, sequenced in a study of shared clonotypes between healthy human individuals. Sequenced by immunoSEQ multiplex PCR; TCRdb stores in-frame clones only, minus some. The sample carries about 590,000 clones, just under 97% recorded once. In the naive CD8 group, cells lacked CD45RO and were positively selected for CCR7, so terminally differentiated effector memory CD45RA+ cells were left out. Sequencing input: naive CD8+ T cells sorted from blood. These receptors originate from a woman in her twenties or thirties in good health.

The chain recombines TRBV19 with TRBJ2-7; maybe TRBD2 (5 bases). CDR3 length: 14 residues. Germline CDR1 reads LNHDA; CDR2 reads SQIVND (reference sequence). Trimming pared 5 bases from V and 2 bases from J, leaving 13 bases between. Written as DNA, the CDR3 is TGTGCCAGTAGTCCTCGACTACCCACCTACGAGCAGTACTTC. Residues: CASSPRLPTYEQYF.

The rearrangement links TRBV4-2 to TRBJ2-7, with 8 bases that match TRBD2. The CDR3 is 14 residues long. The germline V gene encodes CDR1 LGHNA and CDR2 YNFKEQ. V shed 3 bases and J 3 bases; nucleotides not matched to a gene: 4. CDR3 protein: CASSQFSGNYEQYF. Written as DNA, the CDR3 is TGTGCCAGCAGCCAGTTTAGCGGGAACTACGAGCAGTACTTC.

This chain connects TRBV12-5 to TRBJ2-3; 7 nucleotides align to TRBD1. The trim removed 0 bases at V and 4 bases at J, leaving 10 bases unmatched. Germline assignment: CDR1 LGHNT and CDR2 FRNRAP. This CDR3 is 17 amino acids long. DNA of the CDR3: TGTGCTAGTGGTTTGGTACTTCCGGGACAGCACGCAGATACGCAGTATTTT. Protein: CASGLVLPGQHADTQYF.

This rearrangement joins TRBV6-5 to TRBJ1-5, with TRBD1 matching over 9 bases. This CDR3 spans 13 amino acids. Per germline, CDR1 MNHEY and CDR2 SVGAGI. V lost 4 bases, J lost 5 bases, and 0 bases stayed unmatched. In DNA, the CDR3 is TGTGCCAGCAGTTGGACAGGGGATCAGCCCCAGCATTTT. This translates into CASSWTGDQPQHF.

The gene calls are TRBV9 and TRBJ2-2; D ambiguous. V was cut by 4 bases and J by 5 bases, with 12 bases left in between. Germline CDR1 and CDR2: SGDLS and YYNGEE. The CDR3 has 14 amino acids. The CDR3 loop reads CASSQQSETGELFF. The CDR3 DNA reads TGTGCCAGCAGCCAACAGAGCGAGACCGGGGAGCTGTTTTTT. The whole variable domain, remainder taken from reference TRBV9 and TRBJ2-2, is DSGVTQTPKHLITATGQRVTLRCSPRSGDLSVYWYQQSLDQGLQFLIQYYNGEERAKGNILERFSAQQFPDLHSELNLSSLELGDSALYFCASSQQSETGELFFGEGSRLTVL.

J is TRBJ1-2 and V is TRBV6-5; D gene ambiguous. The V gene lost 2 bases and the J gene lost 4 bases, with 11 bases spanning the gap. The CDR3 has 14 residues. CDR1 and CDR2 (germline): MNHEY, SVGAGI. CDR3: CASSYGDRGYGYTF. As DNA, the CDR3 is TGTGCCAGCAGTTACGGGGATAGAGGCTATGGCTACACCTTC.

The J gene is TRBJ2-5, the V gene TRBV29-1; tentative D call: TRBD1 (6 bases). The DNA matches TRBJ2-7 better at its end, which makes the J call doubtful. This CDR3 spans 14 amino acids. Per the germline V gene, CDR1 is SQVTM and CDR2 is ANQGSEA. The CDR3 bases are TGCAGCGTTGAGGTCGTGGGGGCGCGAGACGAGCAGTACTTC. Residues: CSVEVVGARDEQYF.

The chain combines TRBV5-6 with TRBJ2-7, with D possibly matching TRBD2 (6 bases). Germline V gives CDR1 SGHDT, CDR2 YYEEEE. Trimming removed 3 bases at V and 4 bases at J, with 14 bases between. This CDR3 comprises 14 residues. The CDR3 DNA is TGTGCCAGCAGCTGGAGTACGGGAGTATACGAGCAGTACTTC. This encodes CASSWSTGVYEQYF.

V usage is TRBV7-9 and J usage is TRBJ2-1, with TRBD1 identical over 8 bases. With 4 bases clipped from V and 9 bases from J, the junction kept 11 bases outside the gene matches. The V gene's germline CDR1 is SEHNR and CDR2 FQNEAQ (reference sequence). The CDR3 runs 15 residues. CDR3 in amino acids: CASSSWTGSLFEQFF. CDR3 sequence (DNA): TGTGCCAGCAGCTCCTGGACAGGGTCCCTCTTTGAGCAGTTCTTC.

This clone has only one observation. The CDR3 DNA reads as TGTGCCAGCAGTGAAGCTTCTAGCACAGATACGCAGTATTTT. Amino acid sequence: CASSEASSTDTQYF. The J gene is TRBJ2-3, the V gene TRBV2, with D uncertain. The germline V gene encodes CDR1 SNHLY and CDR2 FYNNEI. The V gene lost 0 bases and the J gene lost 0 bases, with 4 bases spanning the gap. The CDR3 length is 14 residues.

The rearrangement uses TRBV6-6 and TRBJ2-1; TRBD2 matches 7 bases. Per germline, CDR1 MNHNY and CDR2 SVGAGI (reference sequence). This CDR3 has 16 residues. The ends lost 7 bases at V and 0 bases at J; junction bases unmatched: 9. Here the CDR3 reads CASTRLAVSSYNEQFF. The CDR3 DNA is TGTGCCAGCACCAGGCTAGCGGTAAGCTCCTACAATGAGCAGTTCTTC.

This chain joins TRBV6-5 and TRBJ2-7; 7 bases are a match to TRBD2. The CDR3 is 13 amino acids. V dropped 0 bases and J dropped 5; count of bases not matched to a gene: 1. Germline CDR1 reads MNHEY; CDR2 reads SVGAGI. The CDR3 loop is CASSYSGTNEQYF. The CDR3 DNA reads as TGTGCCAGCAGTTACTCGGGGACTAACGAGCAGTACTTC.

This chain links TRBV28 with TRBJ2-7, with TRBD2 matching 9 bases. CDR1 and CDR2 (germline): MDHEN, SYDVKM. Unmatched junction bases numbered 3, after V lost 4 bases and J lost 2 bases. The CDR3 covers 14 residues. The DNA for the CDR3 is TGTGCCAGCAGTTATAGCGGGAGTGCCTACGAGCAGTACTTC. It yields the protein CASSYSGSAYEQYF.

V gene TRBV27 combines with J gene TRBJ1-1; D ambiguous. The V gene lost 0 bases and the J gene lost 3 bases, with 14 bases spanning the gap. The CDR3 covers 16 residues. The germline CDR1 and CDR2 sequences are MNHEY and SMNVEV (reference sequence). The CDR3 nucleotides are TGTGCCAGCAGTTTATCCTCATCCGGATACGACACTGAAGCTTTCTTT. The encoded protein is CASSLSSSGYDTEAFF.

The CDR3 protein is CASSFGNSGFEAFF. As DNA, the CDR3 is TGTGCCAGCAGCTTTGGCAACAGTGGGTTCGAAGCTTTCTTT. V is TRBV5-6 and J is TRBJ1-1, with D hard to call. The CDR3 has 14 residues. Germline V CDR1 and CDR2: SGHDT, YYEEEE. V dropped 2 bases and J dropped 8 bases, with 16 bases sitting between them.

The chain is built from TRBV4-1 and TRBJ2-1; 7 nucleotides align to TRBD1. The CDR3 totals 16 residues. V shed 4 bases, J shed 7 bases, and the junction held 13 bases outside the gene matches. Germline V gives CDR1 MGHRA, CDR2 YSYEKL. DNA of the CDR3: TGCGCCAGCAGCCTCCGCACGGGACAGTGGATGAATGAGCAGTTCTTC. It specifies CASSLRTGQWMNEQFF.

The V and J genes are TRBV28 and TRBJ2-7, with D unclear. The V end was cut by 3 bases, the J end by 0 bases, with 9 bases between. The CDR3 loop spans 14 amino acids. Germline-derived CDR1 and CDR2 are MDHEN and SYDVKM. The CDR3 region is CASSFPPPSYEQYF. CDR3 nucleotide sequence: TGTGCCAGCAGTTTCCCTCCTCCCTCCTACGAGCAGTACTTC. The full variable domain, with the rest looked up from reference TRBV28 and TRBJ2-7, is DVKVTQSSRYLVKRTGEKVFLECVQDMDHENMFWYRQDPGLGLRLIYFSYDVKMKEKGDIPEGYSVSREKKERFSLILESASTNQTSMYLCASSFPPPSYEQYFGPGTRLTVT.

Comment on this clone: Other DNA sequences in this sample translate to the same CDR3. V is TRBV19 and J is TRBJ1-5, with a possible D match to TRBD1 (6 bases). The CDR3 has 12 residues. Germline assignment: CDR1 LNHDA and CDR2 SQIVND (reference sequence). V lost 8 bases, J lost 7 bases, and 12 bases lay in between. The CDR3 bases are TGTGCCAGTGCCGGAGGGGGGCAGCCCCAGCATTTT. Translation: CASAGGGQPQHF.

This chain's CDR3 is CASSQDPKTGVTGELFF. Written as DNA, the CDR3 is TGCGCCAGCAGCCAAGATCCCAAGACAGGGGTGACCGGGGAGCTGTTTTTT. The chain is built from TRBV4-1 and TRBJ2-2, with 8 bases lining up with TRBD1. Germline V gene data show CDR1 as MGHRA and CDR2 as YSYEKL. The CDR3 has 17 residues. V dropped 0 bases and J dropped 5; count of bases not matched to a gene: 8.

A note on this clone: One junction end does not reproduce the germline sequence, and a read error may be involved. The rearrangement uses TRBV2 and TRBJ1-1; the D is unclear. The CDR3 covers 11 residues. Germline V lookup: CDR1 SNHLY, CDR2 FYNNEI. CDR3 amino acids: CAIRMNTEALF. The CDR3, as DNA: TGTGCCATCCGCATGAACACTGAAGCTCTCTTT. The variable domain in full, completed from reference TRBV2 and TRBJ1-1, reads EPEVTQTPSHQVTQMGQEVILRCVPISNHLYFYWYRQILGQKVEFLVSFYNNEISEKSEIFDDQFSVERPDGSNFTLKIRSTKLEDSAMYFCAIRMNTEALFGQGTRLTVV.

V gene TRBV6-1 combines with J gene TRBJ2-1; D call uncertain. The CDR3 is made up of 12 amino acids. CDR1 is MNHNS and CDR2 is SASEGT in the germline V gene. Between the trimmed V and J ends, which lost 6 bases and 3 bases, there was a span of 6 bases. The CDR3 loop reads CASSRGYNEQFF. The CDR3 DNA sequence: TGTGCCAGCAGCCGAGGCTACAATGAGCAGTTCTTC.